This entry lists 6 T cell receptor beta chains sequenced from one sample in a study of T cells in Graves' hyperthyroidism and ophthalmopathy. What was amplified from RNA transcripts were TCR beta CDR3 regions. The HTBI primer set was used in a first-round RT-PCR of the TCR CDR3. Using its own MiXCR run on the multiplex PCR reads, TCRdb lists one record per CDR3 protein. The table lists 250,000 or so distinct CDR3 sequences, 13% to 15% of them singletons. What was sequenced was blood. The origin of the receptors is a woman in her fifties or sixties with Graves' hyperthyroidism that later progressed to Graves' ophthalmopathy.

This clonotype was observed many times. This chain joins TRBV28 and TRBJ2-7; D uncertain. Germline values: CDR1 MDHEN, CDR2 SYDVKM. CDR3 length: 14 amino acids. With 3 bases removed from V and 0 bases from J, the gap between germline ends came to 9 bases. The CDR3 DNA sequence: TGTGCCAGCAGTTTGATCGGTGACTCCTACGAGCAGTACTTC. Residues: CASSLIGDSYEQYF.

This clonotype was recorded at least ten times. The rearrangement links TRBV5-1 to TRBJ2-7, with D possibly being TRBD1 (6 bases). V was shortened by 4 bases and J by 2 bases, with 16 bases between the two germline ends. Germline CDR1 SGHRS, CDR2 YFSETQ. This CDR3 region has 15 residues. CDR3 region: CASSLGPGQPYEQYF. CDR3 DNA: TGCGCCAGCAGCCTTGGGCCAGGACAGCCCTACGAGCAGTACTTC. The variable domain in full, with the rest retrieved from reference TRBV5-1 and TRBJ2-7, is KAGVTQTPRYLIKTRGQQVTLSCSPISGHRSVSWYQQTPGQGLQFLFEYFSETQRNKGNFPGRFSGRQFSNSRSEMNVSTLELGDSALYLCASSLGPGQPYEQYFGPGTRLTVT.

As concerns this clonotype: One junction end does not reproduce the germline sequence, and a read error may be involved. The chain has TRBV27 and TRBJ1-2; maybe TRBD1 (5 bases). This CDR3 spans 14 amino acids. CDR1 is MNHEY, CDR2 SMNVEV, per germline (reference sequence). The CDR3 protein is CASSVSLTGYGYTF. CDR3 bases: TGTGCCAGCAGTGTATCATTAACAGGATACGGCTACACCTTC.

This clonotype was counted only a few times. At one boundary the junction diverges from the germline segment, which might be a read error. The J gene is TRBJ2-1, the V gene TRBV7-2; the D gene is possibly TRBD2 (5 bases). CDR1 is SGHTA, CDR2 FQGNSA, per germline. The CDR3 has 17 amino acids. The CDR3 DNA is TGTGCCGGCAGCTTAGAGGCTAGCAAGTATTCCTACAATGAGCAGTTCTTC. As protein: CAGSLEASKYSYNEQFF.

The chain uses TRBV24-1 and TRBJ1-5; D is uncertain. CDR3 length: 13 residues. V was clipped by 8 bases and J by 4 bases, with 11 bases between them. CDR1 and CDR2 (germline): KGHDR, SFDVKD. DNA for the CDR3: TGTGCCACCATAGACGGTTCAAATCAGCCCCAGCATTTT. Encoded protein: CATIDGSNQPQHF.

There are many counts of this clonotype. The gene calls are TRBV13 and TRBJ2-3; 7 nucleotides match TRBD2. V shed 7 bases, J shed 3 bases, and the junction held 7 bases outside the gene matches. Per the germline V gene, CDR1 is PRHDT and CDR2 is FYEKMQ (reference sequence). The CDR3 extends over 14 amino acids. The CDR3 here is CASKIAGATDTQYF. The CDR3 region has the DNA TGTGCCAGCAAGATCGCGGGAGCAACAGATACGCAGTATTTT.